This T cell receptor (beta chain) comes out of a study of glioma-infiltrating T cells after dendritic cell vaccination. The wider study: Samples are from glioblastoma patients in Phase I and II dendritic cell vaccine trials.

Assay: immunoSEQ multiplex PCR; the TCRdb copy retains only in-frame clones and omits some. The sample yields tens of thousands of clones, about 85% seen once. The trim removed 5 bases at V and 7 bases at J, leaving 9 bases unmatched. This CDR3 is 16 amino acids long. Germline lookup yields CDR1 SGHTA and CDR2 FQGTGA. Sample time point: after dendritic cell vaccination, including at tumor progression/relapse. Only patients with spare fresh-frozen tumor and over two years of follow-up were included. All glioblastoma patients lacked an isocitrate dehydrogenase mutation. The source was blood, collected after dendritic cell vaccination. V gene TRBV7-3 combines with J gene TRBJ2-1, with 12 bases matching TRBD2. The receptor was isolated from a human donor with glioblastoma. In nucleotides, the CDR3 is TGTGCCAGCAGCGTTCGACTAGCGGGAGCGGGGAATGAGCAGTTCTTC. Translating gives CASSVRLAGAGNEQFF. Together with reference TRBV7-3 and TRBJ2-1, the CDR3 gives the full variable domain: GAGVSQTPSNKVTEKGKYVELRCDPISGHTALYWYRQSLGQGPEFLIYFQGTGAADDSGLPNDRFFAVRPEGSVSTLKIQRTERGDSAVYLCASSVRLAGAGNEQFFGPGTRLTVL.